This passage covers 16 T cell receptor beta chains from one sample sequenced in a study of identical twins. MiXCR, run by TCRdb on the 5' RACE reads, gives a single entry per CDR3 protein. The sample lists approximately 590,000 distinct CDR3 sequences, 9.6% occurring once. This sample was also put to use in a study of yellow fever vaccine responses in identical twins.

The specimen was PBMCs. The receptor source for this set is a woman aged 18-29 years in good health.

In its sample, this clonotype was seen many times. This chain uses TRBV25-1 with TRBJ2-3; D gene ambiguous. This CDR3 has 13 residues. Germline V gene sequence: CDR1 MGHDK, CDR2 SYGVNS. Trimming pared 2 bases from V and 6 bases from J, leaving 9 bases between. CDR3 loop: CASSEHDGDTQYF. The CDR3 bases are TGTGCCAGCAGTGAACATGATGGGGATACGCAGTATTTT.

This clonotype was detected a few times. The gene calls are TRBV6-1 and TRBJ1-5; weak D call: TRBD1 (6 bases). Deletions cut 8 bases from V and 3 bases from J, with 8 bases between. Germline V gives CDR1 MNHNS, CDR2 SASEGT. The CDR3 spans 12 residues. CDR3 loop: CASRQVNQPQHF. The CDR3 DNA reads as TGTGCCAGCCGACAGGTCAATCAGCCCCAGCATTTT.

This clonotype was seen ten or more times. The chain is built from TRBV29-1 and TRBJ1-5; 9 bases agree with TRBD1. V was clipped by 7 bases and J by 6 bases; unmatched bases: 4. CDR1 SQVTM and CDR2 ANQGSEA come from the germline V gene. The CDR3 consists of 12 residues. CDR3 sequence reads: CSAGTGSQPQHF. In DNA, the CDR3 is TGCAGCGCTGGGACAGGGTCTCAGCCCCAGCATTTT.

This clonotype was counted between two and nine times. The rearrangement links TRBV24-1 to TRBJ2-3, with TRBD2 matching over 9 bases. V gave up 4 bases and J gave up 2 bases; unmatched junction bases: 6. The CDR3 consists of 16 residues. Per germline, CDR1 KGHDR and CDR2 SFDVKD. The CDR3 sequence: CATSDHTSGLTDTQYF. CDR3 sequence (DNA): TGTGCCACCAGTGACCATACTAGCGGGCTCACAGATACGCAGTATTTT.

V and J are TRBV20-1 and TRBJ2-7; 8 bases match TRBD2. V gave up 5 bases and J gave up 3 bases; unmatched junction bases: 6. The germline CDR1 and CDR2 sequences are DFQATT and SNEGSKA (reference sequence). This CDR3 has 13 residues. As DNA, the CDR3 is TGCAGTGCTCGGACTAGCAGTCTCTACGAGCAGTACTTC. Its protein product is CSARTSSLYEQYF.

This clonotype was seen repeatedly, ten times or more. The chain's CDR3 is CATSRQGPGGGSYNEQFF. The CDR3 DNA is TGTGCCACCAGCAGACAGGGGCCCGGCGGTGGGTCCTACAATGAGCAGTTCTTC. The chain has TRBV15 and TRBJ2-1, with D perhaps matching TRBD1 (6 bases). V gave up 2 bases and J gave up 1 base, with 18 bases separating them. The germline gives CDR1 LNHNV, CDR2 YYDKDF (reference sequence). This CDR3 region has 18 residues.

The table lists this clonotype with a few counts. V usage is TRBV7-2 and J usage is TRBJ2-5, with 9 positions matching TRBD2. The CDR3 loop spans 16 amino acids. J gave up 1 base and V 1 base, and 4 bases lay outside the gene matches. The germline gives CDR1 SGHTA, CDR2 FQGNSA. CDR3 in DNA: TGTGCCAGCAGCTTAGAAGGGCGGGGGGGCCAAGAGACCCAGTACTTC. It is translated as CASSLEGRGGQETQYF.

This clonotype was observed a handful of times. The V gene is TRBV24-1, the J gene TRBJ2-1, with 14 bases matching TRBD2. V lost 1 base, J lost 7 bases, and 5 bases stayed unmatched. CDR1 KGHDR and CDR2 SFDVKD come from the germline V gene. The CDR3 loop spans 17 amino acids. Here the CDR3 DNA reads TGTGCCACCAGTGATTTAGCGGGACTAGCGGGAGTAAATGAGCAGTTCTTC. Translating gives CATSDLAGLAGVNEQFF.

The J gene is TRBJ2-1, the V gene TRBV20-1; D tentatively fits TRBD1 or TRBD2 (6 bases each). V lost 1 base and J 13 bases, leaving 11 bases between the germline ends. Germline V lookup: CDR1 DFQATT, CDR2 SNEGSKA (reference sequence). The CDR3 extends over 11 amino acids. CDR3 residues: CSARGGGGQFF. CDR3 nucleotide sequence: TGCAGTGCTAGAGGAGGGGGAGGTCAGTTCTTC.

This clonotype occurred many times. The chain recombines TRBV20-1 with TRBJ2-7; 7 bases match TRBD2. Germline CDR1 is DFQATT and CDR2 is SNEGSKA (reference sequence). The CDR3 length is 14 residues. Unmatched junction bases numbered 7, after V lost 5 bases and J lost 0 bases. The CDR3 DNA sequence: TGCAGTGCTTTCAGCGGGGCGAGCTCCTACGAGCAGTACTTC. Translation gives CSAFSGASSYEQYF.

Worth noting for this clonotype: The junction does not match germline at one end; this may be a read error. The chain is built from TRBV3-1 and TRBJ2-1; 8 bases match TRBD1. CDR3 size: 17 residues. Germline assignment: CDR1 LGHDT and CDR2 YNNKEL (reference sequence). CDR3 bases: TGTGCCATCAGCCCGGCCCCCCGGGACAGGCGTGGCAATGAGCAGTTCTTC. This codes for CAISPAPRDRRGNEQFF.

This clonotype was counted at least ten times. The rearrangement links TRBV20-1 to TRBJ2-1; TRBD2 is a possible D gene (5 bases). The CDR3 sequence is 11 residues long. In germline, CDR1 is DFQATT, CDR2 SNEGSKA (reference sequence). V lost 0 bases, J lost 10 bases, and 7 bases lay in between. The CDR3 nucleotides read TGCAGTGCTAGAGAACTAGGGGAGCAGTTCTTC. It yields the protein CSARELGEQFF.

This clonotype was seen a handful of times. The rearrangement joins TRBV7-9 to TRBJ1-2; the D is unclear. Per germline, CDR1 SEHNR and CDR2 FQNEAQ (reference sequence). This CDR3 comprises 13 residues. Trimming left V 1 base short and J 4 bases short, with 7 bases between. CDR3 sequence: CASSLVAGYGYTF. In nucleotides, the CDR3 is TGTGCCAGCAGCTTAGTGGCCGGCTATGGCTACACCTTC.

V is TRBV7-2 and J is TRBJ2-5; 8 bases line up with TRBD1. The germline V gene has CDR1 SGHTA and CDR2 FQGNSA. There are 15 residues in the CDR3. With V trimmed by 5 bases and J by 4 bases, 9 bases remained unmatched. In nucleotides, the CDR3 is TGTGCCAGCAGCACCCAGGACAGGGTGAGAGAGACCCAGTACTTC. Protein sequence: CASSTQDRVRETQYF.

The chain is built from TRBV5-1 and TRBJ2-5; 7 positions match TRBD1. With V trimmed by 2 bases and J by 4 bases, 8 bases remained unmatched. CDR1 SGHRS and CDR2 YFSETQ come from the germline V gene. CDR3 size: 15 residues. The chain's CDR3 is CASSFQTGLGETQYF. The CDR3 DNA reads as TGCGCCAGCAGCTTCCAGACAGGGTTGGGAGAGACCCAGTACTTC.

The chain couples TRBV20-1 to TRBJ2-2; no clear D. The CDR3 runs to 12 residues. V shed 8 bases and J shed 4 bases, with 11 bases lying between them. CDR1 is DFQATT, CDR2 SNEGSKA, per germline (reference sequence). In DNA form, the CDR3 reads TGCAGTTGCCCGTCGATCACCGGGGAGCTGTTTTTT. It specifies CSCPSITGELFF.